The 12 T cell receptor beta chains below come from one sample, sequenced in a study of vaccination and CD4 T cells after COVID-19. Their antigens remain unidentified. Indicated treatment: approximately 9-day PBMC culture with coronavirus spike peptide pools or control peptides (ViraFEST assay). Collection of the unexposed donor's CD4+ T cells took place before the COVID-19 pandemic (2011-2018). Sequenced with the Oncomine TCR Beta short-read assay was DNA taken from cultured CD4+ T cells. TCRdb called the PCR reads again in MiXCR, with one record for every CDR3 protein. Among 8,900 or so distinct CDR3 sequences listed, about 36% were seen once. The sample consisted of CD4+ T cells from blood, cultured in vitro. Receptors originate from a human donor in good health.

This clonotype has only one observation. The chain joins TRBV6-5 to TRBJ2-7, with D tentatively TRBD1 or TRBD2 (5 bases each). V lost 0 bases to trimming and J lost 0 bases, with 15 bases between them. Germline V lookup: CDR1 MNHEY, CDR2 SVGAGI. The CDR3 contains 17 residues. This chain's CDR3 is CASSYSRPGPLSYEQYF. DNA for the CDR3: TGTGCCAGCAGTTACTCACGCCCGGGGCCCCTCTCCTACGAGCAGTACTTC.

V gene TRBV29-1 combines with J gene TRBJ1-1, with D perhaps TRBD1 (5 bases). Germline values: CDR1 SQVTM, CDR2 ANQGSEA. V gave up 6 bases and J gave up 1 base, with 9 bases separating them. The CDR3 is 12 residues long. The chain's CDR3 is CSVWDPNTEAFF. DNA for the CDR3: TGCAGCGTCTGGGACCCGAACACTGAAGCTTTCTTT. The variable domain in full, completed from reference TRBV29-1 and TRBJ1-1, reads SAVISQKPSRDICQRGTSLTIQCQVDSQVTMMFWYRQQPGQSLTLIATANQGSEATYESGFVIDKFPISRPNLTFSTLTVSNMSPEDSSIYLCSVWDPNTEAFFGQGTRLTVV.

This sequence joins TRBV6-1 and TRBJ1-1; D is unresolved. The CDR3 contains 14 residues. Germline values: CDR1 MNHNS, CDR2 SASEGT. V was pared by 2 bases and J by 1 base, with 8 bases between. For the CDR3, the DNA is TGTGCCAGCAGTGAACTGAGCGGGAACACTGAAGCTTTCTTT. This encodes CASSELSGNTEAFF.

The chain is built from TRBV6-5 and TRBJ2-7, with D perhaps TRBD1 or TRBD2 (5 bases each). The CDR3 length is 15 residues. Germline loops: CDR1 MNHEY, CDR2 SVGAGI. V was clipped by 2 bases and J by 2 bases, with 13 bases between them. The CDR3 DNA reads TGTGCCAGCAGTTACGGGACCGCGAGAGCCTACGAGCAGTACTTC. Encoded protein: CASSYGTARAYEQYF.

The V gene is TRBV2, the J gene TRBJ1-1; no reliable D call. The CDR3 sequence is 13 residues long. Per germline, CDR1 SNHLY and CDR2 FYNNEI. Trimming stripped 5 bases from V and 6 bases from J, with 13 bases between. The DNA for the CDR3 is TGTGCCAGCAGTCGGCAGAACAACGCTGAAGCTTTCTTT. Its translation: CASSRQNNAEAFF. The variable domain in full, with the rest retrieved from reference TRBV2 and TRBJ1-1, is EPEVTQTPSHQVTQMGQEVILRCVPISNHLYFYWYRQILGQKVEFLVSFYNNEISEKSEIFDDQFSVERPDGSNFTLKIRSTKLEDSAMYFCASSRQNNAEAFFGQGTRLTVV.

This clonotype was counted a few times. The V gene is TRBV28, the J gene TRBJ1-6, with 10 bases matching TRBD1. Trimming cost V 8 bases and J 9 bases; bases outside gene matches: 10. CDR3 length: 15 amino acids. The V gene's germline CDR1 is MDHEN and CDR2 SYDVKM. The chain's CDR3 is CASALEDRGISPLHF. CDR3 DNA: TGTGCCAGCGCCCTCGAGGACAGGGGGATTTCACCCCTCCACTTT.

V is TRBV7-2 and J is TRBJ1-4; D unresolved. Germline-derived CDR1 and CDR2 are SGHTA and FQGNSA. The CDR3 sequence is 13 residues long. Trimming took 6 bases from V and 8 from J, leaving 13 bases between them. CDR3 nucleotide sequence: TGTGCCAGCAGTCTCGGGGTTTGGGAAAAACTGTTTTTT. Protein: CASSLGVWEKLFF.

V and J are TRBV20-1 and TRBJ1-3; tentative D call: TRBD1 (5 bases). The germline CDR1 and CDR2 sequences are DFQATT and SNEGSKA (reference sequence). V lost 0 bases and J lost 7, with 19 bases in between. The CDR3 has 16 amino acids. In DNA form, the CDR3 reads TGCAGTGCTAGAGATCTCGTCCAGGGACGAAAGAACACCATATATTTT. Amino acid sequence: CSARDLVQGRKNTIYF.

There are a few counts of this clonotype. The chain combines TRBV12-3 or TRBV12-4 with TRBJ2-7; maybe TRBD1 (5 bases). The V gene lost 2 bases and the J gene lost 1 base, with 9 bases spanning the gap. The CDR3 loop spans 14 amino acids. The CDR3 DNA reads TGTGCCAGCAGTTTAAGGCCAGGGTCCTACGAGCAGTACTTC. Translated, it gives CASSLRPGSYEQYF.

This clonotype is medium-sized within its sample. The chain carries TRBV15 and TRBJ1-2; D remains ambiguous. Germline CDR1 reads LNHNV; CDR2 reads YYDKDF (reference sequence). The CDR3 runs 16 residues. The V end was cut by 0 bases, the J end by 0 bases, with 11 bases between. The CDR3 sequence is CATSRDNQPANYGYTF. DNA for the CDR3: TGTGCCACCAGCAGAGATAACCAACCTGCTAACTATGGCTACACCTTC.

The chain uses TRBV7-2 and TRBJ2-7, with 8 bases matching TRBD2. CDR1 and CDR2 from the germline V gene are SGHTA and FQGNSA. Trimming took 4 bases from V and 1 from J; bases not matched to a gene: 9. This CDR3 has 16 amino acids. The CDR3 is CASSSLGRGGSYEQYF. CDR3 coding DNA: TGTGCCAGCAGCTCCTTGGGCCGGGGGGGGTCCTACGAGCAGTACTTC.

V usage is TRBV6-2 or TRBV6-3 and J usage is TRBJ2-1, with D possibly matching TRBD2 (6 bases). V lost 0 bases, J lost 7 bases, and 10 bases lay in between. CDR1 and CDR2 (germline): MNHEY, SVGEGT. This CDR3 is 14 amino acids long. The CDR3 nucleotides are TGTGCCAGCAGTTACTCTCCGGGGAGGAATGAGCAGTTCTTC. Encoded protein: CASSYSPGRNEQFF.